This TCR beta chain was recovered during a study of blood T cell repertoires in COVID-19 (TCRdb year 2020). About the study as a whole: The collaborator samples originated in the United States, Italy and Spain and spanned the acute and convalescent phases of COVID-19. The repertoires were released in a freely available public database meant as a resource for research on the immune response to SARS-CoV-2. Sample metadata almost always included a de-identified subject ID, COVID-19 status, age in years and sex. The material from the prospective study consisted of cDNA or gDNA derived from T cells, B-cell-depleted T cells, or PBMCs. Subjects who had been exposed to COVID-19, were actively infected with it, or had recovered from it provided the deeply sampled blood TCRbeta repertoires that made up the dataset. Samples came from the ongoing ImmuneRACE study (first 160 participants) plus 1,254 subjects from 6 global collaborators. Where HLA class I and class II types were available, the types were taken from metadata supplied by the sample provider, not from assay-based typing.

There are 16 amino acids in the CDR3, from cysteine to phenylalanine inclusive. Only the CDR3 DNA is retained, 48 bases long and in frame from the first base. V and J lose 4 bases and 0 bases, and a span of 16 bases separates them. CDR1 and CDR2 are drawn from the germline V gene: SGHVS, FQNEAQ. Collaborating institutions collected whole blood in K2EDTA tubes following their own protocols. For TCRbeta analysis, collaborators shipped samples as frozen whole blood, isolated PBMCs, or DNA extracted from either of those sample types. A single count supports this clone. The specificity of this receptor is unknown. No base quality values were provided; no much bigger clone lies one nucleotide off. The paper's findings and limits, for the study overall: The amount of clinical and demographic metadata varied by source and participant and was provided uncurated.

TCRbeta CDR3 regions were amplified from genomic DNA by means of the immunoSEQ Assay, a bias-controlled multiplex PCR. Processing in the source paper ran as follows. The number of nucleated cells in each sample was estimated by amplification of reference gene primers within the assay. Sequence reads were collapsed and filtered to measure the absolute abundance of every unique TCRbeta CDR3 rearrangement. For each sample, productive Simpson clonality was calculated as the square root of Simpson's diversity index across productive rearrangements. Imported from immuneACCESS, the table was reduced by TCRdb to in-frame sequences with V and J called. These copies leave out some clones; in studies compared against another copy, an unresolved V gene accounts for under half, and the cause of the remainder is not known. The D gene and trimming were derived from the DNA, and the V and J assignments and clone size from that table. The sample has around 310,000 clones on record, around 89% of them singletons. Around 13% of the sample is in the top ten clones.

The V and J genes are TRBV7-8 and TRBJ2-7; TRBD1 is a possible D gene, resting on 5 matching bases. Material: peripheral blood. The clonotype was recovered from a woman aged 60 to 75 with acute or convalescent COVID-19. In nucleotide form, the sequence is TGTGCCAGCAGCTCCCGAGAAGGGGTATTCTCCTACGAGCAGTACTTC. Translated, it reads CASSSREGVFSYEQYF.